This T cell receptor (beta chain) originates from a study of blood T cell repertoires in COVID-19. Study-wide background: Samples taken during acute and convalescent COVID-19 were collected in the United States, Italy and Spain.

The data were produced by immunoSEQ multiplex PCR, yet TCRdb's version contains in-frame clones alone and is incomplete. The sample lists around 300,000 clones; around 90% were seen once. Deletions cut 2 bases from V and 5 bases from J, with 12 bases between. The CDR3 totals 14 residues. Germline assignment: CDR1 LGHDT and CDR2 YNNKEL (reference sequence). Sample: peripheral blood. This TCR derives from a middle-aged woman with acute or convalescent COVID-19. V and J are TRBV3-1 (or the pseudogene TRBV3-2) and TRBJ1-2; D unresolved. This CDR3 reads CASSQSASGYGYTF. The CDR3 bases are TGTGCCAGCAGCCAATCGGCCTCCGGGTATGGCTACACCTTC.